This T cell receptor (beta chain) was sequenced for a study of T cells after yellow fever vaccination (dated by TCRdb to about 2019). In terms of the full investigation: The SMART-Seq v4 Ultra Low Input RNA kit was used to prepare libraries from fractions with low cell numbers. Bulk TCR alpha and beta repertoires were sequenced longitudinally to track T-cell clones before and after primary and booster YFV17D yellow fever vaccination. Two healthy male donors made up the cohort, one aged 18 to 30 years and the other aged 30 to 40 years. Blood samples were taken at several timepoints before and after primary and secondary immunization, and bulk PBMC replicates and cell subsets were isolated.

To note about this clonotype: The specificity of this receptor is unknown. Within one base of it there is no much larger clone, and no base qualities were kept.

TCR cDNA was synthesized by 5'RACE template switching, which introduced a universal primer site and unique molecular identifiers. Priming for cDNA synthesis came from both the TCR alpha and TCR beta constant segments. Libraries were amplified in two PCR steps, with sample barcodes and sequencing adapters added in the second step. Sequencing of libraries was performed on Illumina HiSeq 2500 (2x100 bp) or NovaSeq (2x150 bp). In the source study's methods: Demultiplexing of reads and collapsing into UMI consensus sequences were performed with MIGEC, and V(D)J alignment was carried out with MiXCR. Using edgeR on replicate PBMC samples, clonotypes were called vaccine-responding if FDR was below 0.01 and the log2 fold change was above 5 up to day 15. Each bulk clonotype received a CD4 or CD8 identity based on whether the sequenced CD4 or CD8 repertoire contained that clonotype at higher abundance. The public sequencing data were trimmed at Q25 with fastp and processed into clonotypes with MiXCR by TCRdb, which kept only in-frame beta chains. Under each unique CDR3 protein, matching rows form one entry showing the most common genes and DNA. These V and J calls derive from TCRdb rather than the authors' analysis. Across this sample there are 550,000 to 750,000 distinct CDR3 sequences, with 13% seen only once. The top ten constitute about an eighth of the sample.

General study outcomes and caveats: Most clones expanded after primary vaccination (almost 98% of CD4 and around 89% of CD8) were re-detected after the booster, suggesting that broad memory maintenance occurred. The secondary T-cell response was weaker than the primary response but faster, peaking on day 5 instead of day 15. FACS-sorted repertoires could contain abundant contaminating clonotypes from the bulk population, so computational filtering was required. The study included only a couple of donors, which limits how far the findings can be generalized. A small fraction of clonotypes showed up in both the CD4 and CD8 compartments, probably as a result of convergent recombination.

The treatment or condition label corresponds to: live attenuated yellow fever vaccine strain. At each blood-draw timepoint, two biological replicates of bulk PBMCs were obtained. PBMCs were isolated from peripheral blood using a standard Ficoll-Paque protocol. RNA was extracted with TriZol from bulk PBMCs, CD4 and CD8 fractions, and dextramer-positive and dextramer-negative fractions. The sample was PBMCs, taken on the day of the yellow fever booster vaccination. This clonotype was obtained from a man aged 30 to 39 who received the YFV17D yellow fever vaccine.

The DNA reads as follows: TGCAGTGCTTTCCGGGGGGCTAATTCACCCCTCCACTTT. This translates into CSAFRGANSPLHF. Here the chain combines TRBV20-1 and TRBJ1-6; a tentative D call is TRBD1 (6 bases match). V loses 5 bases, J loses 6 bases, and the germline ends lie 11 bases apart. Including cysteine and phenylalanine, the CDR3 has 13 amino acids. The sequence is cut down to CDR3 DNA, 39 bases in frame from base 1. The CDR1 and CDR2 encoded by the germline V gene (reference sequence) are DFQATT and SNEGSKA.